The 7 T cell receptor beta chains in this list originate from one sample, sequenced in a study of metastatic and nonmetastatic thyroid tumors. TCRdb re-called the PCR reads through MiXCR. The sample has about 15,000 clones; about 35% are singletons. Patients had received no treatment of any kind before thyroid surgery. The sequenced sample was tumor tissue. These receptors originate from a female donor with papillary thyroid cancer or a benign thyroid nodule (not recorded which). Some clones in this sample may be carry-over from other donors' samples.

This clone was seen ten or more times. This chain uses TRBV7-3 with TRBJ2-3; 9 positions match TRBD2. The CDR3 runs to 15 residues. The germline CDR1 and CDR2 sequences are SGHTA and FQGTGA. Unmatched junction bases numbered 9, after V lost 4 bases and J lost 7 bases. The CDR3 here is CASSSHVAGVNTQYF. CDR3 coding DNA: TGTGCCAGCAGCTCCCACGTAGCGGGGGTCAATACGCAGTATTTT.

This clone was seen many times. The junction differs from germline at one of its ends, possibly a read error. The CDR3 loop is CANSLALQTVTENSPLHF. CDR3 DNA: TGCGCCAACAGCTTGGCCCTCCAGACAGTCACCGAAAATTCACCCCTCCACTTT. The chain couples TRBV5-1 to TRBJ1-6; D may be TRBD1 (5 bases). The CDR3 covers 18 residues. The germline CDR1 and CDR2 sequences are SGHRS and YFSETQ.

The chain carries TRBV24-1 and TRBJ2-7, with a tentative D call TRBD1 (6 bases). V dropped 3 bases and J dropped 5 bases, with 10 bases sitting between them. Germline CDR1 is KGHDR and CDR2 is SFDVKD. The CDR3 sequence is 13 residues long. CDR3 nucleotide sequence: TGTGCCACCAGTGATAACAGGGTCCACGAGCAGTACTTC. It yields the protein CATSDNRVHEQYF.

This clone was seen many times. The rearrangement links TRBV18 to TRBJ2-5, with unresolved D. This CDR3 spans 15 amino acids. Per germline, CDR1 KGHSH and CDR2 LQKENI. Trimming cost V 4 bases and J 5 bases, with 17 bases left between them. CDR3 residues: CASSLLSGPAETQYF. For the CDR3, the DNA is TGTGCCAGCTCACTTCTCAGTGGCCCGGCGGAGACCCAGTACTTC.

Only a few counts were recorded for this clone. The V gene is TRBV27, the J gene TRBJ2-2; maybe TRBD1 (6 bases). Germline-derived CDR1 and CDR2 are MNHEY and SMNVEV (reference sequence). The CDR3 is 15 amino acids. With 10 bases removed from V and 7 bases from J, the gap between germline ends came to 22 bases. The DNA of the CDR3 is TGTGCCACCCGAACAGGGAGCATGTTAGTCGGGGAGCTGTTTTTT. As protein: CATRTGSMLVGELFF.

This chain joins TRBV30 and TRBJ2-7, with D tentatively TRBD2 (6 bases). With 5 bases removed from V and 0 bases from J, the gap between germline ends came to 11 bases. This CDR3 spans 13 amino acids. The germline CDR1 and CDR2 sequences are GTSNPN and SVGIG (reference sequence). CDR3 in DNA: TGTGCCTGGGCGAGCGGGTCCTCCTACGAGCAGTACTTC. The encoded protein is CAWASGSSYEQYF.

The table lists this clone with many counts. A much larger clone sits a single nucleotide away, making a read error possible. The V call is TRBV7-9, the J call TRBJ1-2; 7 bases agree with TRBD1. The CDR3 spans 15 residues. V lost 5 bases, J lost 4 bases, and 10 bases stayed unmatched. From germline, CDR1 is SEHNR and CDR2 FQNEAQ (reference sequence). CDR3 residues: CASSPSTGSVYGYTF. CDR3 coding DNA: TGTGCCAGCAGCCCCTCGACAGGGAGCGTCTATGGCTACACCTTC. Drawing the rest from reference TRBV7-9 and TRBJ1-2, the complete variable domain is DTGVSQNPRHKITKRGQNVTFRCDPISEHNRLYWYRQTLGQGPEFLTYFQNEAQLEKSRLLSDRFSAERPKGSFSTLEIQRTEQGDSAMYLCASSPSTGSVYGYTFGSGTRLTVV.